The present T cell receptor beta chain was sequenced within a study of T-cell reconstitution after alpha-beta-depleted transplantation in children. Unique molecular identifiers were incorporated into the prepared TCRbeta library. TCRdb reprocessed the PCR reads with MiXCR, giving one entry per CDR3 protein. The table shows hundreds of thousands of distinct CDR3 sequences, with 10% to 15% occurring only once. The source of this sequence is a male patient between 5 and 17 years old who had a stem cell transplant for acute myeloid leukemia, so the T cells may come from the graft donor. Sequenced material: PBMCs, mostly from graft donor cells, taken 360 days after TCRalphabeta/CD19-depleted stem cell transplant.

CDR3 loop: CASSLNRDGSYNEQFF. The CDR3, as DNA: TGTGCCAGCAGCCTAAACAGGGACGGGTCCTACAATGAGCAGTTCTTC. The chain recombines TRBV11-2 with TRBJ2-1; perhaps TRBD1 as D (6 bases). Trimming took off 5 bases at V and 1 base at J, with 15 bases between the two ends. Germline values: CDR1 SGHAT, CDR2 FQNNGV. The CDR3 is 16 amino acids. Supplemented by reference TRBV11-2 and TRBJ2-1, the full variable domain reads EAGVAQSPRYKIIEKRQSVAFWCNPISGHATLYWYQQILGQGPKLLIQFQNNGVVDDSQLPKDRFSAERLKGVDSTLKIQPAKLEDSAVYLCASSLNRDGSYNEQFFGPGTRLTVL.